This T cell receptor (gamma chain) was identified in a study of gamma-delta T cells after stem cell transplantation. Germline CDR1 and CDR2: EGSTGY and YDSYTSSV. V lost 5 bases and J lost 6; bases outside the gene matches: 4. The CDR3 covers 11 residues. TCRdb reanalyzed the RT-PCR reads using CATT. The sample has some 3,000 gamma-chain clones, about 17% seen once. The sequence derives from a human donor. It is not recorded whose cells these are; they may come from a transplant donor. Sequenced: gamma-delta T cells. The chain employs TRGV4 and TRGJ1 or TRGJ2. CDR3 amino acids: CATWVFYKKLF. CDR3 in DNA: TGTGCCACCTGGGTATTTTATAAGAAACTCTTT.